This T cell receptor (beta chain) was identified during a study of CXCR3-negative and CXCR3-positive naive CD8 T cells. Study in general: Every library held about 1.5 +/- 0.3 million TRB reads, and the total came to 130 million to 150 million. Broader study findings: Naive cells, whether CXCR3-negative or CXCR3-positive, had similar TRBV-TRBJ usage, while memory cells differed.

The libraries of TRB cDNA were constructed through 5' RACE using UMI labels. TCRdb reprocessed the 5' RACE reads, keeping one entry per CDR3 protein, no DNA. The sample has some 130,000 distinct CDR3 sequences. Germline values: CDR1 SQVTM, CDR2 ANQGSEA. The CDR3 sequence is 14 residues long. Details on this clonotype: Its antigen is currently unknown.

Naive cells were sorted as CD45RO-, CCR7+, CD27+ and CD95-. The source material was naive CXCR3- CD8+ T cells from blood. Noted subset: CD45RO-CCR7+CD27+CD95- naive CD8+ T cells lacking CXCR3 (TNR3-). V usage is TRBV29-1 and J usage is TRBJ1-1; TCRdb's D gene call, TRBD1, goes unchecked for lack of DNA. The TCR originated in a human donor in good health. Some clones in this sample may be carry-over from other donors' samples. This CDR3 is CSVPTGLGSTEAFF. The whole variable domain, filled in from reference TRBV29-1 and TRBJ1-1, reads SAVISQKPSRDICQRGTSLTIQCQVDSQVTMMFWYRQQPGQSLTLIATANQGSEATYESGFVIDKFPISRPNLTFSTLTVSNMSPEDSSIYLCSVPTGLGSTEAFFGQGTRLTVV.